This TCR beta chain was profiled in a study of T-cell reconstitution after alpha-beta-depleted transplantation in children. Construction of the TCRbeta library involved unique molecular identifiers. A single record per CDR3 protein comes from TCRdb applying MiXCR to the PCR reads. The data show 100,000 to 150,000 distinct CDR3 sequences, around 23% seen once. Details on this clonotype: Its antigen remains unidentified.

Study-wide findings and caveats: Newly produced T cells mostly accounted for T-cell counts and diversity one year post-transplant. There were some patients whose high TCRbeta diversity at day 60 came from surviving recipient T cells and thymic progenitors.

The V and J ends lost 6 bases and 8 bases, in that order; junction bases with no gene match: 12. The CDR3 is made up of 14 amino acids. The sample in question was PBMCs, mostly from graft donor cells, obtained 180 days after TCRalphabeta/CD19-depleted stem cell transplant. The TCR sequence derives from a male patient aged 2-10 years who had a stem cell transplant for chronic granulomatous disease, so the T cells may come from the graft donor. The V and J genes are TRBV12-3 or TRBV12-4 and TRBJ1-2, with 7 bases that match TRBD1. The CDR3 DNA follows: TGTGCCAGCAGATTCCAGGGGGAAGGAGGAGGCTACACCTTC. It encodes CASRFQGEGGGYTF.